Presented here are 20 T cell receptor beta chains from one specimen sequenced in a study of CD4+ T cells in melanoma. The method was immunoSEQ multiplex PCR; TCRdb's version includes in-frame clones alone and lacks a portion of them. The sample records around 13,000 clones, just over 70% being singletons. Sequenced: cells from a culture (not recorded whether cultured in vitro). These receptors were taken from a human donor with melanoma.

This sequence joins TRBV2 and TRBJ1-1; 8 bases agree with TRBD1. Germline assignment: CDR1 SNHLY and CDR2 FYNNEI. The CDR3 runs to 14 residues. V was clipped by 4 bases and J by 5 bases; unmatched bases: 6. The CDR3 sequence: CASSATGGRTEAFF. CDR3 DNA: TGTGCCAGCAGTGCAACAGGGGGTCGGACTGAAGCTTTCTTT.

The gene calls are TRBV6-5 and TRBJ1-3; D is perhaps TRBD1 (6 bases). The V end lost 7 bases, the J end lost 6 bases, and 16 bases lay between the germline ends. This CDR3 is built from 14 residues. Per germline, CDR1 MNHEY and CDR2 SVGAGI. DNA for the CDR3: TGTGCCAGCACCCCCGGGACAAGGACAAACACCATATATTTT. Its protein product is CASTPGTRTNTIYF.

This chain links TRBV2 with TRBJ1-1; D uncertain. The CDR3 contains 14 residues. V was cut by 5 bases and J by 2 bases, with 12 bases left in between. Germline V gene sequence: CDR1 SNHLY, CDR2 FYNNEI. CDR3 loop: CASSPQDLNTEAFF. In DNA, the CDR3 is TGTGCCAGCAGTCCCCAGGACTTAAACACTGAAGCTTTCTTT.

This rearrangement joins TRBV7-8 to TRBJ1-1; the match to TRBD1 covers 7 bases. There are 13 residues in the CDR3. Germline V gene data show CDR1 as SGHVS and CDR2 as FQNEAQ. Losses at the gene ends were 2 bases for V and 4 bases for J; bases not matched to a gene: 1. The CDR3 spells CASSLTGATEAFF. DNA of the CDR3: TGTGCCAGCAGCTTAACAGGGGCCACTGAAGCTTTCTTT.

This chain's CDR3 is CASSAEGASFYQPQHF. CDR3 DNA: TGTGCCAGCAGCGCGGAGGGTGCGTCCTTTTATCAGCCCCAGCATTTT. V gene TRBV2 combines with J gene TRBJ1-5, with unresolved D. V lost 6 bases to trimming and J lost 5 bases, with 20 bases between them. This CDR3 region has 16 residues. Germline loops: CDR1 SNHLY, CDR2 FYNNEI.

This chain connects TRBV5-5 to TRBJ2-7; D uncertain. The ends were cut back, 1 base at V and 0 bases at J, with 2 bases in the middle. Germline V gene lookup returns CDR1 SGHKS and CDR2 YYEKEE (reference sequence). There are 12 residues in the CDR3. CDR3 sequence (DNA): TGTGCCAGCAGCTTGCCCTCCTACGAGCAGTACTTC. Residues: CASSLPSYEQYF.

The chain combines TRBV19 with TRBJ1-5; 9 nucleotides agree with TRBD1. The V gene end was trimmed by 5 bases and the J gene end by 5 bases; junction bases not matched to a gene: 10. This CDR3 is 16 amino acids long. The germline V gene encodes CDR1 LNHDA and CDR2 SQIVND (reference sequence). The CDR3 DNA follows: TGTGCCAGTAGTGTCTTGACAGGGGGTGGGTATCAGCCCCAGCATTTT. It codes for CASSVLTGGGYQPQHF.

This clone came up a few times. This chain joins TRBV29-1 and TRBJ1-2, with D possibly matching TRBD1 (6 bases). V lost 5 bases and J lost 8, with 18 bases in between. Germline CDR1 and CDR2: SQVTM and ANQGSEA. This CDR3 has 13 residues. CDR3 sequence (DNA): TGCAGCGTTCCCGAGGGGGGCCTAGGCGGCTACACCTTC. Translating gives CSVPEGGLGGYTF.

This rearrangement joins TRBV18 to TRBJ1-1, with 12 nucleotides matching TRBD1. The trim removed 0 bases at V and 3 bases at J, leaving 20 bases unmatched. In germline, CDR1 is KGHSH, CDR2 LQKENI. This CDR3 is 22 amino acids long. The CDR3 is CASSPPFIYRDRGLRGDTEAFF. The CDR3 nucleotides are TGTGCCAGCTCACCACCTTTTATCTACCGGGACAGGGGGCTTCGTGGGGACACTGAAGCTTTCTTT.

This clone has only a few counts. J is TRBJ1-4 and V is TRBV6-5, with D hard to call. The CDR3 spans 16 residues. Trimming removed 2 bases at V and 0 bases at J, with 10 bases between. Germline CDR1 is MNHEY and CDR2 is SVGAGI. The CDR3 region has the DNA TGTGCCAGCAGTTACGGCTCTCGCCCAACTAATGAAAAACTGTTTTTT. The encoded protein is CASSYGSRPTNEKLFF.

This clone was seen a single time. Mismatch with germline at one junction end may stem from a read error. Different DNA sequences within this sample yield the same CDR3. V is TRBV30 and J is TRBJ2-7; 7 positions match TRBD1. CDR1 and CDR2 (germline): GTSNPN, SVGIG (reference sequence). There are 16 residues in the CDR3. In DNA form, the CDR3 reads TGCGCCTGGAGCGCATTCCCAGACAGGGACCTTTTCGAGCAGTACTTC. The encoded protein is CAWSAFPDRDLFEQYF.

This chain joins TRBV6-6 and TRBJ2-3; D gene unclear. CDR1 and CDR2 from the germline V gene are MNHNY and SVGAGI (reference sequence). The V end lost 4 bases, the J end lost 4 bases, and 6 bases lay between the germline ends. The CDR3 is 12 residues long. The CDR3 loop is CASSLLSDTQYF. CDR3 DNA: TGTGCCAGCAGTTTACTCTCAGATACGCAGTATTTT.

The chain uses TRBV6-4 and TRBJ2-7, with 8 bases identical to TRBD1. Germline values: CDR1 MRHNA, CDR2 SNTAGT. This CDR3 has 16 residues. Unmatched junction bases numbered 15, after V lost 8 bases and J lost 3 bases. This chain's CDR3 is CASGQGSPPLYYEQYF. CDR3 coding DNA: TGTGCCAGCGGACAGGGATCCCCTCCTCTATACTACGAGCAGTACTTC.

The chain carries TRBV30 and TRBJ2-3, with 7 bases fitting TRBD1. This CDR3 contains 11 residues. CDR1 and CDR2 (germline): GTSNPN, SVGIG (reference sequence). Trimming at V came to 2 bases and at J to 13 bases, leaving 6 bases not matched to a gene. The CDR3 protein is CAWSLDRREYF. In nucleotides, the CDR3 is TGTGCCTGGAGTCTGGACAGGCGAGAGTATTTT.

This clone was seen only a few times. A read error may account for a junction end that differs from germline. The V and J genes are TRBV5-4 and TRBJ1-1; a weak D match, TRBD1 (5 bases). The CDR3 consists of 14 residues. CDR1 is SGHNT, CDR2 YYREEE, per germline (reference sequence). The CDR3 DNA sequence: TGTGCCAGCAGCTTTAGTGGTCAAGGGGCTGAGGCTTTCTTT. It encodes CASSFSGQGAEAFF.

This clone was detected a few times. This rearrangement joins TRBV5-1 to TRBJ1-6; D unresolved. Germline V gene sequence: CDR1 SGHRS, CDR2 YFSETQ. This CDR3 contains 14 residues. V dropped 0 bases and J dropped 8 bases, with 9 bases sitting between them. For the CDR3, the DNA is TGCGCCAGCAGCTTGGGGGATTGGGATTCACCCCTCCACTTT. Its translation is CASSLGDWDSPLHF.

V is TRBV27 and J is TRBJ1-1; TRBD1 matches 10 bases. Germline lookup yields CDR1 MNHEY and CDR2 SMNVEV (reference sequence). J was trimmed by 6 bases and V by 5 bases; bases with no gene match: 9. The CDR3 is made up of 15 amino acids. CDR3 residues: CASSPRTGGLSEAFF. The CDR3 DNA sequence: TGTGCCAGCAGTCCGAGGACAGGGGGGCTATCTGAAGCTTTCTTT.

The rearrangement joins TRBV5-1 to TRBJ2-7; possible D gene TRBD2, 7 bases. There are 15 residues in the CDR3. V was clipped by 3 bases and J by 4 bases, with 17 bases between them. CDR1 SGHRS and CDR2 YFSETQ come from the germline V gene. The CDR3 coding sequence is TGCGCCAGCAGCTACCAAGGGGGGGCCTTTTACGAGCAGTACTTC. Encoded protein: CASSYQGGAFYEQYF.

The chain uses TRBV15 and TRBJ2-1; TRBD2 matches at 9 bases. This CDR3 is built from 16 residues. Unmatched junction bases numbered 7, after V lost 0 bases and J lost 7 bases. Germline V gene data show CDR1 as LNHNV and CDR2 as YYDKDF (reference sequence). CDR3 region: CATSRESAGGGNEQFF. The DNA of the CDR3 is TGTGCCACCAGCAGAGAGTCGGCGGGAGGGGGAAATGAGCAGTTCTTC.

The rearrangement joins TRBV18 to TRBJ2-3, with D unresolved. This CDR3 has 12 amino acids. V was trimmed by 3 bases and J by 2 bases, leaving 3 bases between them. Germline CDR1 KGHSH, CDR2 LQKENI. CDR3 protein: CASSPYTDTQYF. The CDR3 bases are TGTGCCAGCTCACCCTACACAGATACGCAGTATTTT.